The 27 T cell receptor beta chains listed next were all sequenced from one sample in a study of shared clonotypes between healthy human individuals. Here immunoSEQ multiplex PCR was the method, and the copy in TCRdb shows in-frame clones only, minus some. The sample yields some 660,000 clones, roughly 73% seen once. Sample: memory CD4+ T cells sorted from blood. Noted subset: CD45RA-negative fraction. These TCRs come from a woman aged 25-40 years in good health.

The chain joins TRBV11-2 to TRBJ2-7; 10 nucleotides align to TRBD1. Trimming cost V 1 base and J 7 bases; bases outside gene matches: 4. The CDR3 extends over 14 amino acids. Germline values: CDR1 SGHAT, CDR2 FQNNGV. The DNA of the CDR3 is TGTGCCAGCAGCTTAGGCCGGACAGGGGGGGAGCAGTACTTC. The encoded protein is CASSLGRTGGEQYF.

This chain joins TRBV15 and TRBJ2-7; no reliable D call. V lost 0 bases and J lost 2, with 5 bases in between. Germline lookup yields CDR1 LNHNV and CDR2 YYDKDF (reference sequence). The CDR3 extends over 13 amino acids. The CDR3 DNA is TGTGCCACCAGCAGAGATTCGGCCTACGAGCAGTACTTC. Its translation: CATSRDSAYEQYF. The variable domain in full, completed from reference TRBV15 and TRBJ2-7, reads DAMVIQNPRYQVTQFGKPVTLSCSQTLNHNVMYWYQQKSSQAPKLLFHYYDKDFNNEADTPDNFQSRRPNTSFCFLDIRSPGLGDTAMYLCATSRDSAYEQYFGPGTRLTVT.

This chain joins TRBV7-6 and TRBJ2-7; a weak D match, TRBD1 (6 bases). V shed 2 bases and J shed 2 bases, with 13 bases lying between them. Germline CDR1 and CDR2: SGHVS and FNYEAQ. CDR3 size: 15 residues. CDR3 amino acids: CASSLSGTIPYEQYF. The CDR3 DNA is TGTGCCAGCAGCTTATCGGGGACAATCCCCTACGAGCAGTACTTC.

This rearrangement joins TRBV15 to TRBJ1-4; no clear D gene. Germline CDR1 reads LNHNV; CDR2 reads YYDKDF (reference sequence). The CDR3 totals 15 residues. The ends were cut back, 0 bases at V and 1 base at J, with 6 bases in the middle. CDR3 residues: CATSRDIGTNEKLFF. In nucleotides, the CDR3 is TGTGCCACCAGCAGAGATATAGGAACTAATGAAAAACTGTTTTTT.

This clone was observed once. This chain uses TRBV27 with TRBJ1-4; no clear D gene. CDR1 and CDR2 (germline): MNHEY, SMNVEV (reference sequence). Deletions cut 5 bases from V and 3 bases from J, with 16 bases between. The CDR3 consists of 16 residues. CDR3 in amino acids: CASSRRTIGANEKLFF. The CDR3 nucleotides are TGTGCCAGCAGTCGGCGGACTATCGGGGCTAATGAAAAACTGTTTTTT. The whole variable domain, remainder taken from reference TRBV27 and TRBJ1-4, is EAQVTQNPRYLITVTGKKLTVTCSQNMNHEYMSWYRQDPGLGLRQIYYSMNVEVTDKGDVPEGYKVSRKEKRNFPLILESPSPNQTSLYFCASSRRTIGANEKLFFGSGTQLSVL.

The CDR3 DNA reads as TGTGCCAGCAGCTTAGGCGGAAGGACTCAAGAGACCCAGTACTTC. Residues: CASSLGGRTQETQYF. The chain joins TRBV7-7 to TRBJ2-5; possible D gene TRBD2, 5 bases. Between the trimmed V and J ends, which lost 1 base and 2 bases, there was a span of 11 bases. The CDR3 is made up of 15 amino acids. The germline CDR1 and CDR2 sequences are SSHAT and FNYEAQ (reference sequence).

The chain couples TRBV25-1 to TRBJ1-2; 11 positions agree with TRBD1. Germline CDR1 is MGHDK and CDR2 is SYGVNS. The CDR3 is 13 amino acids. The J segment lost 8 bases and the V segment lost 5 bases, leaving 4 bases of the junction unmatched. The chain's CDR3 is CASSKGQGGGYTF. For the CDR3, the DNA is TGTGCCAGCAGTAAGGGACAGGGGGGAGGCTACACCTTC.

This clone has only a few counts. The V call is TRBV4-2, the J call TRBJ2-1; the match to TRBD2 covers 7 bases. The germline V gene has CDR1 LGHNA and CDR2 YNFKEQ. The V segment lost 4 bases and the J segment 7 bases; nucleotides outside the gene matches: 10. The CDR3 sequence is 15 residues long. This CDR3 reads CASSRGLVWGNEQFF. The CDR3 DNA follows: TGTGCCAGCAGCCGAGGACTAGTCTGGGGTAATGAGCAGTTCTTC.

This clone was recorded a few times. The rearrangement uses TRBV28 and TRBJ1-2; unclear D gene. V was pared by 8 bases and J by 2 bases, with 9 bases between. The CDR3 has 12 residues. Germline CDR1 reads MDHEN; CDR2 reads SYDVKM. As DNA, the CDR3 is TGTGCCAGCTTGGAGAAAAACTATGGCTACACCTTC. Translation gives CASLEKNYGYTF.

CDR3 coding DNA: TGTGCCAGCAGCTTTTGGACAGGAGGAAGGATGAACACTGAAGCTTTCTTT. It encodes CASSFWTGGRMNTEAFF. The gene calls are TRBV5-4 and TRBJ1-1; 7 bases match TRBD1. V was clipped by 2 bases and J by 0 bases; unmatched bases: 10. The length of the CDR3 is 17 residues. The germline gives CDR1 SGHNT, CDR2 YYREEE (reference sequence).

This clone was counted a few times. The genes are TRBV6-1 and TRBJ2-5; perhaps TRBD1 as D (5 bases). Germline lookup yields CDR1 MNHNS and CDR2 SASEGT. The CDR3 is 16 amino acids. The ends were cut back, 0 bases at V and 0 bases at J, with 11 bases in the middle. CDR3 residues: CASSEAPRQYQETQYF. In nucleotides, the CDR3 is TGTGCCAGCAGTGAAGCGCCAAGACAGTACCAAGAGACCCAGTACTTC.

This chain uses TRBV29-1 with TRBJ1-1; D not certain. Germline assignment: CDR1 SQVTM and CDR2 ANQGSEA. The CDR3 contains 12 residues. Trimming removed 4 bases from V and 4 bases from J, with 10 bases in between. CDR3 protein: CSVGREGTEAFF. CDR3 bases: TGCAGCGTTGGAAGGGAAGGCACTGAAGCTTTCTTT.

The chain couples TRBV5-1 to TRBJ2-2, with 15 bases matching TRBD2. This CDR3 is built from 18 residues. J lost 6 bases, V lost 0 bases, and 6 bases had no gene match. Germline assignment: CDR1 SGHRS and CDR2 YFSETQ. CDR3 nucleotides: TGCGCCAGCAGCTTGGTAGGACTAGCGGGAGGGCCGTCCGGGGAGCTGTTTTTT. Translation: CASSLVGLAGGPSGELFF.

This clone was counted a single time. The V call is TRBV7-2, the J call TRBJ2-7, with TRBD2 identical over 13 bases. After removal of 4 bases from V and 3 bases from J, the junction contained 3 bases not matched to a gene. Per germline, CDR1 SGHTA and CDR2 FQGNSA. The CDR3 extends over 15 amino acids. CDR3 sequence reads: CASSWTSGSLYEQYF. The CDR3 DNA reads TGTGCCAGCAGCTGGACTAGCGGGAGTCTCTACGAGCAGTACTTC.

This sequence joins TRBV4-1 and TRBJ1-2; no reliable D call. Between the trimmed V and J ends, which lost 1 base and 1 base, there was a span of 10 bases. CDR1 MGHRA and CDR2 YSYEKL come from the germline V gene. This CDR3 comprises 15 residues. CDR3 amino acids: CASSQVSGVNYGYTF. CDR3 in DNA: TGCGCCAGCAGCCAAGTGTCAGGAGTTAACTATGGCTACACCTTC.

The table lists this clone with a count of one. This chain uses TRBV27 with TRBJ2-5; 13 bases match TRBD2. CDR1 is MNHEY and CDR2 is SMNVEV in the germline V gene (reference sequence). V lost 6 bases, J lost 1 base, and 5 bases stayed unmatched. This CDR3 has 16 residues. The CDR3 reads CASSSGTSGIQETQYF. Written as DNA, the CDR3 is TGTGCCAGCAGCTCCGGGACTAGCGGGATCCAAGAGACCCAGTACTTC.

The chain uses TRBV6-6 and TRBJ1-2; D is possibly TRBD1 (6 bases). V was cut by 6 bases and J by 9 bases, with 20 bases left in between. Per the germline V gene, CDR1 is MNHNY and CDR2 is SVGAGI (reference sequence). The CDR3 sequence is 14 residues long. The CDR3 loop is CASSLQGRDGSYTF. The CDR3 DNA is TGTGCCAGCAGCCTACAGGGAAGGGACGGTAGCTACACCTTC.

The chain employs TRBV7-2 and TRBJ2-7, with TRBD1 identical over 9 bases. This CDR3 spans 14 amino acids. CDR1 SGHTA and CDR2 FQGNSA come from the germline V gene. Germline trimming cut 5 bases from V and 5 bases from J; bases unmatched to any gene: 7. CDR3 loop: CASSHRDRVHEQYF. CDR3 in DNA: TGTGCCAGCAGCCACCGGGACAGGGTCCACGAGCAGTACTTC.

This clone was detected only a few times. The rearrangement uses TRBV5-1 and TRBJ1-5, with 7 bases lining up with TRBD1. Trimming cost V 4 bases and J 2 bases; bases outside gene matches: 9. The CDR3 is 16 residues long. Germline CDR1 SGHRS, CDR2 YFSETQ. CDR3 coding DNA: TGCGCCAGCAGCGCGGAAGGGGGCGCGGGCAATCAGCCCCAGCATTTT. Its protein is CASSAEGGAGNQPQHF. The full variable domain, in which reference TRBV5-1 and TRBJ1-5 provide the parts outside the CDR3, is KAGVTQTPRYLIKTRGQQVTLSCSPISGHRSVSWYQQTPGQGLQFLFEYFSETQRNKGNFPGRFSGRQFSNSRSEMNVSTLELGDSALYLCASSAEGGAGNQPQHFGDGTRLSIL.

The chain links TRBV11-1 to TRBJ2-2; D call uncertain. There are 16 residues in the CDR3. The V gene's germline CDR1 is SGHAT and CDR2 FQDESV (reference sequence). The V end was cut by 1 base, the J end by 3 bases, with 12 bases between. The CDR3 sequence: CASSLGTTRYTGELFF. The CDR3 coding sequence is TGTGCCAGCAGCTTAGGTACTACCCGATACACCGGGGAGCTGTTTTTT. The whole variable domain, remainder taken from reference TRBV11-1 and TRBJ2-2, is EAEVAQSPRYKITEKSQAVAFWCDPISGHATLYWYRQILGQGPELLVQFQDESVVDDSQLPKDRFSAERLKGVDSTLKIQPAELGDSAMYLCASSLGTTRYTGELFFGEGSRLTVL.

The chain uses TRBV4-2 and TRBJ2-1, with D possibly being TRBD1 (6 bases). Germline CDR1 and CDR2: LGHNA and YNFKEQ. The length of the CDR3 is 18 residues. Trimming pared 4 bases from V and 0 bases from J, leaving 19 bases between. The CDR3 reads CASSPVLLRGGSYNEQFF. The CDR3 DNA reads as TGTGCCAGCAGCCCCGTACTCCTCAGGGGCGGCTCCTACAATGAGCAGTTCTTC.

This clone was picked up a small number of times. This sequence joins TRBV7-9 and TRBJ1-4, with 7 bases identical to TRBD1. Trimming took 1 base from V and 2 from J; bases not matched to a gene: 4. The CDR3 length is 16 residues. Germline V gene lookup returns CDR1 SEHNR and CDR2 FQNEAQ (reference sequence). CDR3 nucleotides: TGTGCCAGCAGCTTAGGACAGGGAGCGACTAATGAAAAACTGTTTTTT. It specifies CASSLGQGATNEKLFF.

V and J are TRBV10-2 and TRBJ1-5, with a tentative D call TRBD1 (6 bases). CDR1 and CDR2 from the germline V gene are WSHSY and SAAADI. With 4 bases removed from V and 4 bases from J, the gap between germline ends came to 11 bases. The CDR3 has 14 residues. The CDR3 DNA reads TGCGCCAGCAGTGCACAGGGTAGGAATCAGCCCCAGCATTTT. Translation: CASSAQGRNQPQHF.

This CDR3 is CASRYKGRGYEQYF. The CDR3 coding sequence is TGTGCCAGCAGGTACAAGGGCAGGGGATACGAGCAGTACTTC. This sequence joins TRBV5-8 and TRBJ2-7, with D possibly being TRBD1 (6 bases). V was clipped by 5 bases and J by 4 bases, with 16 bases between them. CDR1 and CDR2 (germline): SGHTS, YDEGEE. The length of the CDR3 is 14 residues.

CDR3 sequence: CASSVVLDSVSLETQYF. CDR3 sequence (DNA): TGTGCCAGCAGCGTAGTCCTAGACAGCGTCTCTTTGGAGACCCAGTACTTC. The V gene is TRBV9, the J gene TRBJ2-5, with D tentatively TRBD1 (5 bases). The germline CDR1 and CDR2 sequences are SGDLS and YYNGEE. V was pared by 0 bases and J by 5 bases, with 20 bases between. The CDR3 is made up of 17 amino acids.

The V and J genes are TRBV27 and TRBJ2-1; TRBD2 aligns across 11 bases. This CDR3 has 17 residues. The V and J ends lost 3 bases and 1 base, in that order; junction bases with no gene match: 5. Germline V gives CDR1 MNHEY, CDR2 SMNVEV (reference sequence). The CDR3 here is CASSLDGLAGSYNEQFF. CDR3 nucleotides: TGTGCCAGCAGTTTGGACGGACTAGCGGGTTCCTACAATGAGCAGTTCTTC.

The chain links TRBV5-8 to TRBJ1-1, with D maybe TRBD1 (5 bases). The CDR3 spans 15 residues. Germline V CDR1 and CDR2: SGHTS, YDEGEE. The V and J ends lost 5 bases and 1 base respectively, with 15 bases between them. The CDR3 loop reads CASSPSGIGNTEAFF. The CDR3 nucleotides are TGTGCCAGCAGTCCTTCAGGGATCGGGAACACTGAAGCTTTCTTT.